This TCR beta chain was captured by sequencing in a study of T cell responses to AZD1222 COVID-19 vaccine. General study points: Donors in the cohort were predominantly white British and more often female, and clonal diversity was possibly underestimated. Reportedly, close to half of spike-specific TCRs are directed against unmutated variant regions.

The data were produced by immunoSEQ multiplex PCR, yet TCRdb's version contains in-frame clones alone and is incomplete. The table records approximately 210,000 clones, roughly 92% of them present only once. Concerning this clone itself: Its target is unknown.

This sequence originates from an adult who received the AZD1222 COVID-19 vaccine. This specimen consisted of peripheral blood, obtained 28 days after the second AZD1222 dose.

CDR3 sequence reads: CASSTGPSYNEQFF. CDR3 nucleotide sequence: TGTGCCAGCAGTACGGGGCCGTCCTACAATGAGCAGTTCTTC. V is TRBV2 and J is TRBJ2-1; TRBD1 or TRBD2 may be the D gene (5 bases each). The V end lost 5 bases, the J end lost 1 base, and 9 bases lay between the germline ends. CDR3 length equals 14 residues. Germline assignment: CDR1 SNHLY and CDR2 FYNNEI.